This note documents a single T cell receptor (beta chain) sequence. What it recognizes is unknown. The primer mix had 60 Vbeta and 13 Jbeta primers. Profiling relied on immunoSEQ multiplex PCR, and the TCRdb table lists in-frame clones only, not all of them. The sample records more than 85,000 clones, less than 85% being singletons. These data originate in a study of cytomegalovirus exposure and HLA in healthy donors. Points from the study as a whole: Further analysis was carried out later, and it showed several of the most significant clusters appearing linked to common viral pathogens. In vitro checks showed that a few CMV-associated chains really do target CMV antigens. Later on, a genetic analysis was performed. It linked a missense variant in DCLRE1C with V- and J-gene trimming of TCR beta.

This CDR3 spans 16 amino acids. Trimming stripped 1 base from V and 5 bases from J, with 17 bases between. CDR1 SGHTA and CDR2 FQGNSA come from the germline V gene. This chain joins TRBV7-2 and TRBJ2-5; the D is unclear. Sequenced material: PBMCs. This sequence was found in a man between 40 and 49 years old in good health and CMV-seropositive. The CDR3: CASSLEPPGSGETQYF. CDR3 DNA: TGTGCCAGCAGCTTAGAGCCCCCGGGTAGTGGGGAGACCCAGTACTTC.